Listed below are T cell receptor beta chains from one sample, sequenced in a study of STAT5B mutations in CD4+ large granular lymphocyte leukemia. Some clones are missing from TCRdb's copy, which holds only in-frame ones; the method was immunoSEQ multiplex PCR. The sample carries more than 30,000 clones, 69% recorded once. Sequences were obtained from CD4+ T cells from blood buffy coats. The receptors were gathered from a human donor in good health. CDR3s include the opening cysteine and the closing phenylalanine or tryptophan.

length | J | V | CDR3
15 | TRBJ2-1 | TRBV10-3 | CAISDTGRTYNEQFF
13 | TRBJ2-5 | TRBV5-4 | CASSRGQQETQYF
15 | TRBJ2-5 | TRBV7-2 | CASSLGAGVQETQYF
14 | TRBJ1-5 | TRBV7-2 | CASSSTGRDQPQHF
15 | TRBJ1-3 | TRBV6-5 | CASSYSGTGRDTIYF
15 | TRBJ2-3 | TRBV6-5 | CASSREQGRTDTQYF
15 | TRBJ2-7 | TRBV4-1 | CASSQPRTGGNEQYF
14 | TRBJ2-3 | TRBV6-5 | CASSYRIATDTQYF
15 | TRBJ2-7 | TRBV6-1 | CASSGGATLGYEQYF
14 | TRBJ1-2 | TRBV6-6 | CASSYRPENYGYTF
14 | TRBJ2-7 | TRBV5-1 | CASSLGPPSYEQYF
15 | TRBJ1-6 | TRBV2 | CASSETGGSNSPLHF
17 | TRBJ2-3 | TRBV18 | CASSPPGQTLRTDTQYF
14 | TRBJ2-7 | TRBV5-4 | CASSFGRGPYEQYF
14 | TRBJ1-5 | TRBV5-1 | CASRRGQGDQPQHF
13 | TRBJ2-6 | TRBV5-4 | CASSLRGANVLTF
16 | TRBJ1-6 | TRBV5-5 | CASSFSDSSYNSPLHF
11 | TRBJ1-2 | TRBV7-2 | CASSPSGGYTF
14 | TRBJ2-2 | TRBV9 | CASSVMGGTGELFF
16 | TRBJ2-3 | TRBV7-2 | CASSKESGGGRGTQYF
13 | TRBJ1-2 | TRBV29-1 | CSGGTGENYGYTF
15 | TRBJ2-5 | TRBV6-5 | CASRRRGGREETQYF
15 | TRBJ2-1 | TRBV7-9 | CASSAFRSGYNEQFF
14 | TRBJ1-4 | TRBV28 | CASRTGDRKEKLFF
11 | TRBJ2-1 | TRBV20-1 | CSARGGLEQFF
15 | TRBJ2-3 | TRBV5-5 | CASSVSGLSTDTQYF
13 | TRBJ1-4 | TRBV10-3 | CAITKGQGTELFF
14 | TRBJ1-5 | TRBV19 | CASSISLGGQPQHF
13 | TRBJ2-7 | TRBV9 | CASSVVDSSEQYF
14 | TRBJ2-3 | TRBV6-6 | CALSRGGYTDTQYF
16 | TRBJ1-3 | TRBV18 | CASSPLVASSGNTIYF
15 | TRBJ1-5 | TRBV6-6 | CASSYRQGGNQPQHF
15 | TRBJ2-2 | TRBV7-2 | CASSLWGTNTGELFF
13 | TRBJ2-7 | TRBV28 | CASSLEVPYEQYF
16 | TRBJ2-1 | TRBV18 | CASSPYVARFSNEQFF
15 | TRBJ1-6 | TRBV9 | CASSVGAGNHSPLHF
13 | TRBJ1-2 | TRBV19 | CASSASGAAGYTF
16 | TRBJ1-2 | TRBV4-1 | CASSQTTGSYYYGYTF
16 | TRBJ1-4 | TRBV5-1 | CASSLAELQGDEKLFF
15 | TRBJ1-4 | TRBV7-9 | CASSSGQGSYEKLFF
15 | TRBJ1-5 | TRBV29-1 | CSVTVTGDSNQPQHF
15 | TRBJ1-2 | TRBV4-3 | CASSPGGALPYGYTF
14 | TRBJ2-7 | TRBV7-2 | CASSQGAGSYEQYF
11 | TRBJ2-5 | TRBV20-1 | CSAAPRETQYF
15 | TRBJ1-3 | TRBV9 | CASSATGFSGNTIYF
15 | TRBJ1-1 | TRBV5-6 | CASSLVDRRNTEAFF
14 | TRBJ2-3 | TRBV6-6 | CASGEAGGQDTQYF
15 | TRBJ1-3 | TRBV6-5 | CASSPLSKGGNTIYF
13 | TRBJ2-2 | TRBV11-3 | CASSFTGTGELFF
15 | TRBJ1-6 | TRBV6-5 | CASSYSIGGISPLHF